The 29 T cell receptor beta chains listed next were all sequenced from one sample in a study of regulatory T cells in long-lasting Graves disease. Stated time point: persistent/refractory GD, antithyroid drugs over 5 years with positive TRAb. The TCR library used RNA extracted from PBMCs. Library construction for TCR beta used iRepertoire HTBI primers and Arm-PCR of CDR3 regions. TCRdb fed the multiplex PCR reads into MiXCR, producing one record per CDR3 protein. The data contain 400,000 to 500,000 distinct CDR3 sequences, around 21% of them singletons. The sequencing used peripheral blood mononuclear cells (PBMCs), collected when the disease was refractory, from a patient treated with antithyroid drugs. These receptors were taken from a female donor with Graves disease.

This clonotype was recorded a few times. The V and J genes are TRBV6-2 or TRBV6-3 and TRBJ1-5; weak D call: TRBD1 (6 bases). Germline values: CDR1 MNHEY, CDR2 SVGEGT. Trimming removed 3 bases at V and 0 bases at J, with 15 bases between. The CDR3 length is 17 residues. The CDR3 bases are TGTGCCAGCAGTTATTTTACAGGGAGTTATAGCAATCAGCCCCAGCATTTT. Amino acid sequence: CASSYFTGSYSNQPQHF.

The V and J genes are TRBV6-5 and TRBJ2-7; a weak D match, TRBD2 (5 bases). The germline CDR1 and CDR2 sequences are MNHEY and SVGAGI. The CDR3 covers 14 residues. With 0 bases removed from V and 6 bases from J, the gap between germline ends came to 12 bases. In DNA, the CDR3 is TGTGCCAGCAGTTACTCACTCGGGGTAGGCGAGCAGTACTTC. Translated, it gives CASSYSLGVGEQYF.

The J gene is TRBJ1-4, the V gene TRBV4-2, with D possibly being TRBD1 (5 bases). The CDR3 length is 20 residues. Trimming removed 0 bases from V and 8 bases from J, with 28 bases in between. The germline V gene has CDR1 LGHNA and CDR2 YNFKEQ. The CDR3, as DNA: TGTGCCAGCAGCCAAGAGCCGGGGGAAAAGTGGCGCCGGACGGGGGAAAAACTGTTTTTT. Its protein product is CASSQEPGEKWRRTGEKLFF.

Ten or more counts support this clonotype. The chain couples TRBV28 to TRBJ1-1, with 9 positions matching TRBD1. The length of the CDR3 is 12 residues. With V trimmed by 3 bases and J by 12 bases, 5 bases remained unmatched. CDR1 is MDHEN, CDR2 SYDVKM, per germline. The DNA for the CDR3 is TGTGCCAGCAGTTTGGGGACAGGGATAACTTTCTTT. Its translation is CASSLGTGITFF.

For the CDR3, the DNA is TGCGCCAGCTCGCGCACAGGGGAGTACACCGGGGAGCTGTTTTTT. It translates to CASSRTGEYTGELFF. The rearrangement uses TRBV5-1 and TRBJ2-2; 7 nucleotides align to TRBD1. Germline V gene data show CDR1 as SGHRS and CDR2 as YFSETQ. V trimming: 7 bases; J trimming: 3 bases; junction bases outside the gene matches: 9. This CDR3 contains 15 residues.

CDR3 in amino acids: CASSLGTGRNTEAFF. CDR3 nucleotide sequence: TGCGCCAGCAGCCTAGGTACAGGGCGGAACACTGAAGCTTTCTTT. The rearrangement uses TRBV4-3 and TRBJ1-1, with D possibly TRBD1 on 6 matching bases. Germline loops: CDR1 LGHNA, CDR2 YSLEER. Trimming took 4 bases from V and 1 from J, leaving 13 bases between them. The CDR3 is made up of 15 amino acids.

V usage is TRBV28 and J usage is TRBJ2-3; the D gene is possibly TRBD1 (6 bases). Looked up from germline, CDR1 is MDHEN and CDR2 is SYDVKM. This CDR3 is built from 14 residues. Deletions cut 9 bases from V and 4 bases from J, with 17 bases between. In nucleotides, the CDR3 is TGTGCCAGTCAGGGGCCCCTGGGGGCAGATACGCAGTATTTT. It yields the protein CASQGPLGADTQYF. Full variable domain (remainder filled in from reference TRBV28 and TRBJ2-3): DVKVTQSSRYLVKRTGEKVFLECVQDMDHENMFWYRQDPGLGLRLIYFSYDVKMKEKGDIPEGYSVSREKKERFSLILESASTNQTSMYLCASQGPLGADTQYFGPGTRLTVL.

This clonotype was detected ten times or more. V usage is TRBV6-2 or TRBV6-3 and J usage is TRBJ2-7; no definite D call. This CDR3 region has 11 residues. Germline-derived CDR1 and CDR2 are MNHEY and SVGEGT. V lost 7 bases, J lost 2 bases, and 6 bases lay in between. In nucleotides, the CDR3 is TGTGCCAGCACCAAGGCCTACGAGCAGTACTTC. Residues: CASTKAYEQYF.

This clonotype occurred many times. The rearrangement links TRBV12-3 or TRBV12-4 to TRBJ2-7; D remains ambiguous. Deletions cut 1 base from V and 6 bases from J, with 25 bases between. The CDR3 runs 18 residues. The CDR3 sequence: CASSLEASVGWALSEQYF. CDR3 nucleotide sequence: TGTGCCAGCAGTTTAGAGGCGTCTGTTGGTTGGGCTCTTTCCGAGCAGTACTTC.

This clonotype has just a few counts. V and J are TRBV5-1 and TRBJ2-7, with D perhaps matching TRBD1 (6 bases). Germline CDR1 reads SGHRS; CDR2 reads YFSETQ. Trimming pared 0 bases from V and 4 bases from J, leaving 14 bases between. The CDR3 is 15 residues long. In DNA, the CDR3 is TGCGCCAGCAGCTTGGATTTGCAGGGGTGGTACGAGCAGTACTTC. This translates into CASSLDLQGWYEQYF.

Ten or more counts support this clonotype. The V and J genes are TRBV20-1 and TRBJ2-5, with a tentative D call TRBD2 (6 bases). The germline V gene has CDR1 DFQATT and CDR2 SNEGSKA (reference sequence). Between the trimmed V and J ends, which lost 3 bases and 1 base, there was a span of 9 bases. This CDR3 region has 13 residues. CDR3 protein: CSASGSSQETQYF. The CDR3 coding sequence is TGCAGTGCTAGCGGGAGTTCCCAAGAGACCCAGTACTTC.

This clonotype was counted between two and nine times. The V and J genes are TRBV30 and TRBJ1-1; perhaps TRBD1 as D (5 bases). V was cut by 4 bases and J by 0 bases, with 21 bases left in between. Germline V gives CDR1 GTSNPN, CDR2 SVGIG (reference sequence). The CDR3 length is 17 residues. The DNA for the CDR3 is TGTGCCTGGAACCGCAATTGGAAGGGACGGGTGAACACTGAAGCTTTCTTT. Translated, it gives CAWNRNWKGRVNTEAFF.

The rearrangement links TRBV15 to TRBJ2-1; 9 bases are a match to TRBD2. The CDR3 is 20 amino acids. Germline V lookup: CDR1 LNHNV, CDR2 YYDKDF (reference sequence). Trimming cost V 5 bases and J 3 bases; bases outside gene matches: 20. CDR3: CATSPPPGVAGVRDYNEQFF. The CDR3 nucleotides read TGTGCCACCAGCCCCCCGCCGGGGGTAGCGGGAGTAAGGGACTACAATGAGCAGTTCTTC. Using reference TRBV15 and TRBJ2-1 for the parts outside the CDR3, the full variable domain is DAMVIQNPRYQVTQFGKPVTLSCSQTLNHNVMYWYQQKSSQAPKLLFHYYDKDFNNEADTPDNFQSRRPNTSFCFLDIRSPGLGDTAMYLCATSPPPGVAGVRDYNEQFFGPGTRLTVL.

Ten or more counts support this clonotype. The CDR3 protein is CATSRDRGSNQPQHF. In DNA form, the CDR3 reads TGTGCCACCAGCAGAGACAGGGGTAGCAATCAGCCCCAGCATTTT. The V gene is TRBV15, the J gene TRBJ1-5; maybe TRBD1 (6 bases). V lost 0 bases to trimming and J lost 0 bases, with 6 bases between them. The CDR3 sequence is 15 residues long. CDR1 and CDR2 (germline): LNHNV, YYDKDF (reference sequence). Combining the CDR3 with reference TRBV15 and TRBJ1-5 gives the whole variable domain DAMVIQNPRYQVTQFGKPVTLSCSQTLNHNVMYWYQQKSSQAPKLLFHYYDKDFNNEADTPDNFQSRRPNTSFCFLDIRSPGLGDTAMYLCATSRDRGSNQPQHFGDGTRLSIL.

A remark on this clonotype: It may be a read error: a sequence one base away is much more abundant. The chain employs TRBV28 and TRBJ1-5; possibly TRBD1 for D (6 bases). This CDR3 has 15 residues. CDR1 and CDR2 from the germline V gene are MDHEN and SYDVKM. As DNA, the CDR3 is TGTGCCAGCAGGTTGGGGGGGGCCCTCAATCAGCTCCAGCATTTT. Translation: CASRLGGALNQLQHF.

Remarks on this clonotype: A much larger clone differs by one base, so this may be a read error. The chain carries TRBV12-3 or TRBV12-4 and TRBJ2-7; weak D call: TRBD1 (5 bases). The CDR3 has 14 residues. Trimming pared 5 bases from V and 1 base from J, leaving 12 bases between. CDR3 coding DNA: TGTGCCAGCAGTGAGTGGACATGGTCCTACGAGCAGTACTTC. It specifies CASSEWTWSYEQYF.

This chain links TRBV12-3 or TRBV12-4 with TRBJ2-3; unclear D gene. The CDR3 is made up of 12 amino acids. Trimming removed 2 bases from V and 4 bases from J, with 4 bases in between. The chain's CDR3 is CASSLFPDTQYF. The CDR3 coding sequence is TGTGCCAGCAGTTTATTCCCAGATACGCAGTATTTT.

This clonotype was picked up many times. The rearrangement uses TRBV28 and TRBJ2-4; D is tentatively TRBD1 or TRBD2 (5 bases each). Germline V CDR1 and CDR2: MDHEN, SYDVKM. The V end was cut by 3 bases, the J end by 1 base, with 22 bases between. This CDR3 is 19 amino acids long. The DNA of the CDR3 is TGTGCCAGCAGTTTTACATATGGACGAGGGGAATCGGCCAAAAACATTCAGTACTTC. As protein: CASSFTYGRGESAKNIQYF.

This clonotype showed up just a few times. The chain carries TRBV5-1 and TRBJ2-2; D not resolved. Deletions cut 4 bases from V and 0 bases from J, with 13 bases between. Germline CDR1 reads SGHRS; CDR2 reads YFSETQ. There are 16 residues in the CDR3. CDR3 sequence reads: CASSLLDTSNTGELFF. For the CDR3, the DNA is TGCGCCAGCAGCCTTCTCGACACGTCGAACACCGGGGAGCTGTTTTTT.

Details on this clonotype: A clone one base away is much larger, so this may be a read error. The chain employs TRBV6-4 and TRBJ2-5; TRBD1 is a possible D gene (6 bases). V lost 7 bases, J lost 5 bases, and 17 bases lay in between. Per germline, CDR1 MRHNA and CDR2 SNTAGT. The CDR3 sequence is 14 residues long. For the CDR3, the DNA is TGTGCCAGCACCATGGACAGCTGGGTGGAGACCCAGTACTTC. Protein: CASTMDSWVETQYF.

Details on this clonotype: This may come from a read error, since a much larger clone is one base off. The chain has TRBV6-2 or TRBV6-3 and TRBJ1-5, with TRBD1 matching over 8 bases. Germline CDR1 and CDR2: MNHEY and SVGEGT. The CDR3 extends over 15 amino acids. J gave up 2 bases and V 6 bases, and 6 bases lay outside the gene matches. CDR3 sequence (DNA): TGTGCCAGCAGGAGGACAGGGACCGGCAATCAGCCCCAGCATTTT. As protein: CASRRTGTGNQPQHF.

The CDR3 here is CASSLARGVQETQYF. CDR3 coding DNA: TGTGCCAGCAGCTTGGCGAGGGGAGTCCAAGAGACCCAGTACTTC. This chain connects TRBV5-6 to TRBJ2-5, with D perhaps TRBD1 or TRBD2 (5 bases each). V lost 0 bases and J 1 base, leaving 10 bases between the germline ends. CDR3 length: 15 amino acids. Germline CDR1 and CDR2: SGHDT and YYEEEE. The full variable domain, in which reference TRBV5-6 and TRBJ2-5 provide the parts outside the CDR3, is DAGVTQSPTHLIKTRGQQVTLRCSPKSGHDTVSWYQQALGQGPQFIFQYYEEEERQRGNFPDRFSGHQFPNYSSELNVNALLLGDSALYLCASSLARGVQETQYFGPGTRLLVL.

The chain employs TRBV7-6 and TRBJ2-6; D may be TRBD1 or TRBD2 (5 bases each). The CDR3 extends over 17 amino acids. V gave up 1 base and J gave up 0 bases, with 10 bases separating them. CDR1 is SGHVS, CDR2 FNYEAQ, per germline. As DNA, the CDR3 is TGTGCCAGCAGCTTAGTGGGGACCATCTCTGGGGCCAACGTCCTGACTTTC. Amino acids: CASSLVGTISGANVLTF.

This clonotype was detected only a few times. The chain employs TRBV7-3 and TRBJ2-2; either TRBD1 or TRBD2 may fit D (5 bases each). The CDR3 has 15 amino acids. Germline V gene sequence: CDR1 SGHTA, CDR2 FQGTGA. The V end lost 2 bases, the J end lost 3 bases, and 10 bases lay between the germline ends. DNA for the CDR3: TGTGCCAGCAGCTTAGACAGCGGATACACCGGGGAGCTGTTTTTT. The encoded protein is CASSLDSGYTGELFF.

This clonotype was detected many times. The chain uses TRBV2 and TRBJ1-6; possibly TRBD1 for D (6 bases). The germline gives CDR1 SNHLY, CDR2 FYNNEI. The CDR3 is 14 residues long. V was trimmed by 6 bases and J by 11 bases, leaving 17 bases between them. This chain's CDR3 is CASSPDRFRTPLHF. CDR3 DNA sequence: TGTGCCAGCAGCCCCGACAGGTTCAGAACACCCCTCCACTTT.

The chain carries TRBV9 and TRBJ1-1; D ambiguous. The CDR3 extends over 12 amino acids. V lost 4 bases and J 8 bases, leaving 12 bases between the germline ends. Germline loops: CDR1 SGDLS, CDR2 YYNGEE. CDR3 protein: CASSSLGEEAFF. The CDR3 nucleotides read TGTGCCAGCAGCTCACTCGGGGAAGAAGCTTTCTTT. Looking up the rest from reference TRBV9 and TRBJ1-1 gives the full variable domain: DSGVTQTPKHLITATGQRVTLRCSPRSGDLSVYWYQQSLDQGLQFLIQYYNGEERAKGNILERFSAQQFPDLHSELNLSSLELGDSALYFCASSSLGEEAFFGQGTRLTVV.

This clonotype showed up just once. This chain connects TRBV28 to TRBJ2-5; D unclear. The CDR3 loop spans 14 amino acids. CDR1 and CDR2 (germline): MDHEN, SYDVKM. Trimming shortened V by 2 bases and J by 0 bases, and 7 bases separated the two germline ends. This chain's CDR3 is CASSLGQHQETQYF. The CDR3 DNA follows: TGTGCCAGCAGTTTAGGGCAGCACCAAGAGACCCAGTACTTC.

This clonotype was observed a handful of times. CDR3 bases: TGCGCCAGCCGGACAGGTGGCACAGATACGCAGTATTTT. Amino acid sequence: CASRTGGTDTQYF. The V and J genes are TRBV5-1 and TRBJ2-3; 7 nucleotides match TRBD1. Germline V gene lookup returns CDR1 SGHRS and CDR2 YFSETQ. After removal of 7 bases from V and 1 base from J, the junction contained 3 bases not matched to a gene. The CDR3 runs 13 residues.

V usage is TRBV2 and J usage is TRBJ2-3; possibly TRBD2 for D (5 bases). Trimming cost V 7 bases and J 1 base, with 30 bases left between them. CDR1 and CDR2 (germline): SNHLY, FYNNEI. There are 20 residues in the CDR3. The CDR3 nucleotides are TGTGCCAGCACCCACCGCCCGAGCGGCGTAAACTTTGCTGGCACAGATACGCAGTATTTT. Protein: CASTHRPSGVNFAGTDTQYF. Filled out from reference TRBV2 and TRBJ2-3, the complete variable domain reads EPEVTQTPSHQVTQMGQEVILRCVPISNHLYFYWYRQILGQKVEFLVSFYNNEISEKSEIFDDQFSVERPDGSNFTLKIRSTKLEDSAMYFCASTHRPSGVNFAGTDTQYFGPGTRLTVL.